The 25 T cell receptor beta chains presented below share a single source sample, sequenced in a study of T cells in Graves' hyperthyroidism and ophthalmopathy. TCR beta CDR3 region amplification was performed from RNA transcripts. TCR CDR3 regions were first amplified by RT-PCR with HTBI primers. MiXCR, run by TCRdb on the multiplex PCR reads, gives a single entry per CDR3 protein. The data contain some 740,000 distinct CDR3 sequences, about 14% of them singletons. Sequenced material: blood. The receptors stem from a woman between 18 and 29 years old with Graves' hyperthyroidism.

This clonotype was counted many times. The V gene is TRBV3-1, the J gene TRBJ2-7, with D unclear. The CDR3 is 13 residues long. The V end lost 1 base, the J end lost 6 bases, and 10 bases lay between the germline ends. Germline values: CDR1 LGHDT, CDR2 YNNKEL (reference sequence). The CDR3 DNA sequence: TGTGCCAGCAGCCAAGGTGGGCTCCCCGAGCAGTACTTC. Amino acid sequence: CASSQGGLPEQYF.

The chain combines TRBV30 with TRBJ2-2, with D perhaps TRBD1 (6 bases). V lost 1 base to trimming and J lost 5 bases, with 17 bases between them. The CDR3 extends over 16 amino acids. Per germline, CDR1 GTSNPN and CDR2 SVGIG (reference sequence). In DNA form, the CDR3 reads TGTGCCTGGAGTGCCTATCCGGGACACCCGACCGGGGAGCTGTTTTTT. This codes for CAWSAYPGHPTGELFF.

The table lists this clonotype with many counts. The rearrangement links TRBV28 to TRBJ2-1, with D perhaps TRBD1 or TRBD2 (5 bases each). The V end was cut by 11 bases, the J end by 4 bases, with 15 bases between. This CDR3 has 13 amino acids. Germline V gene data show CDR1 as MDHEN and CDR2 as SYDVKM. The CDR3 DNA sequence: TGTGCCTGGGCCGGGACGATTTACAATGAGCAGTTCTTC. Residues: CAWAGTIYNEQFF.

This clonotype was counted many times. This chain connects TRBV2 to TRBJ2-1; 8 bases are shared with TRBD1. CDR1 is SNHLY, CDR2 FYNNEI, per germline. The CDR3 extends over 14 amino acids. V was pared by 7 bases and J by 1 base, with 3 bases of the junction left unmatched. The CDR3, as DNA: TGTGCCAGCAAATGGGACAGGTCCTACAATGAGCAGTTCTTC. Protein product: CASKWDRSYNEQFF.

This clonotype appeared many times. This chain connects TRBV28 to TRBJ2-7, with D maybe TRBD1 (5 bases). The CDR3 sequence is 16 residues long. With 6 bases removed from V and 2 bases from J, the gap between germline ends came to 20 bases. Germline assignment: CDR1 MDHEN and CDR2 SYDVKM. In DNA form, the CDR3 reads TGTGCCAGCAGACACTGGACATCCCGAACGGCCTACGAGCAGTACTTC. This translates into CASRHWTSRTAYEQYF.

At least ten counts were recorded for this clonotype. The chain employs TRBV3-1 and TRBJ2-1; D uncertain. Germline CDR1 reads LGHDT; CDR2 reads YNNKEL (reference sequence). V was clipped by 4 bases and J by 9 bases, with 7 bases between them. The CDR3 is 11 amino acids. DNA for the CDR3: TGTGCCAGCAGCCTTTGGGGTGAGCAGTTCTTC. Its translation: CASSLWGEQFF.

This clonotype was recorded a few times. This rearrangement joins TRBV5-1 to TRBJ2-1; maybe TRBD2 (5 bases). Trimming cost V 0 bases and J 5 bases, with 12 bases left between them. Germline V gene sequence: CDR1 SGHRS, CDR2 YFSETQ. CDR3 length: 15 residues. The CDR3 here is CASSLATSPHNEQFF. The CDR3 region has the DNA TGCGCCAGCAGCTTGGCTACTAGTCCCCACAATGAGCAGTTCTTC.

The sample holds a few counts of this clonotype. V and J are TRBV6-1 and TRBJ1-2; no clear D. V lost 8 bases and J lost 2, with 9 bases in between. The CDR3 spans 12 residues. CDR1 is MNHNS and CDR2 is SASEGT in the germline V gene. CDR3 sequence reads: CASLRYNYGYTF. The DNA for the CDR3 is TGTGCCAGCCTAAGATACAACTATGGCTACACCTTC.

This clonotype has only a few counts. V usage is TRBV7-9 and J usage is TRBJ2-5, with 9 bases lining up with TRBD2. The trim removed 5 bases at V and 6 bases at J, leaving 4 bases unmatched. The length of the CDR3 is 13 residues. Germline V gives CDR1 SEHNR, CDR2 FQNEAQ (reference sequence). CDR3 amino acids: CASSPSGTKTQYF. In nucleotides, the CDR3 is TGTGCCAGCAGCCCTAGCGGGACGAAGACCCAGTACTTC.

The table lists this clonotype with a few counts. The rearrangement uses TRBV4-3 and TRBJ2-3; 11 bases are shared with TRBD2. V lost 1 base, J lost 4 bases, and 10 bases stayed unmatched. Germline-derived CDR1 and CDR2 are LGHNA and YSLEER. This CDR3 has 18 residues. CDR3 sequence (DNA): TGCGCCAGCAGCCAAGTCCGCATAGCGGGAGGGCCCGCAGATACGCAGTATTTT. Its protein product is CASSQVRIAGGPADTQYF.

The chain links TRBV7-9 to TRBJ2-2, with 9 nucleotides matching TRBD1. CDR1 is SEHNR and CDR2 is FQNEAQ in the germline V gene (reference sequence). This CDR3 spans 14 amino acids. The junction had 3 bases not matched to a gene; V was cut back by 9 bases and J by 1 base. The CDR3 nucleotides read TGTGCCAGTATGGGACAGGGGAACACCGGGGAGCTGTTTTTT. Translating it yields CASMGQGNTGELFF.

This clonotype occurred many times. The chain couples TRBV27 to TRBJ2-1, with 10 bases that match TRBD2. The CDR3 covers 15 residues. Germline trimming cut 0 bases from V and 5 bases from J; bases unmatched to any gene: 1. CDR1 is MNHEY and CDR2 is SMNVEV in the germline V gene (reference sequence). Written as DNA, the CDR3 is TGTGCCAGCAGTTTATCGGGACTAGCGAACAATGAGCAGTTCTTC. Residues: CASSLSGLANNEQFF.

This clonotype was counted between two and nine times. The V gene is TRBV28, the J gene TRBJ2-1; D unresolved. The V end was cut by 6 bases, the J end by 0 bases, with 12 bases between. This CDR3 has 15 residues. The germline gives CDR1 MDHEN, CDR2 SYDVKM. The CDR3 reads CASSHGSSSYNEQFF. The CDR3 DNA reads as TGTGCCAGCAGCCACGGGTCGAGCTCCTACAATGAGCAGTTCTTC.

The CDR3 region is CATRGIKNTEAFF. Written as DNA, the CDR3 is TGTGCCACCAGAGGCATCAAGAACACTGAAGCTTTCTTT. The chain links TRBV24-1 to TRBJ1-1; no definite D call. Trimming left V 7 bases short and J 1 base short, with 9 bases between. Per germline, CDR1 KGHDR and CDR2 SFDVKD. This CDR3 spans 13 amino acids.

This rearrangement joins TRBV4-3 to TRBJ2-3, with D perhaps TRBD2 (6 bases). Trimming pared 4 bases from V and 5 bases from J, leaving 10 bases between. Germline assignment: CDR1 LGHNA and CDR2 YSLEER. The CDR3 is made up of 13 amino acids. This chain's CDR3 is CASSRDSGDTQYF. In DNA, the CDR3 is TGCGCCAGCAGCCGGGACTCCGGAGATACGCAGTATTTT.

This clonotype appeared many times. The rearrangement joins TRBV28 to TRBJ2-1; TRBD1 aligns across 8 bases. Germline V lookup: CDR1 MDHEN, CDR2 SYDVKM. With 6 bases clipped from V and 3 bases from J, the junction kept 10 bases outside the gene matches. The CDR3 totals 16 residues. The CDR3 sequence: CASRGPDRVVYNEQFF. The CDR3 DNA follows: TGTGCCAGCAGGGGACCGGACAGGGTGGTCTACAATGAGCAGTTCTTC.

This clonotype was detected ten times or more. This chain joins TRBV4-2 and TRBJ2-5; D might be TRBD2 (5 bases). V was pared by 0 bases and J by 5 bases, with 19 bases between. Germline loops: CDR1 LGHNA, CDR2 YNFKEQ. The CDR3 has 17 residues. CDR3 loop: CASSQDLTGSPVETQYF. In DNA, the CDR3 is TGTGCCAGCAGCCAAGATCTTACGGGATCCCCCGTGGAGACCCAGTACTTC.

This clonotype was counted many times. This chain uses TRBV30 with TRBJ2-1; tentative D call: TRBD2 (6 bases). The CDR3 has 15 residues. CDR1 and CDR2 from the germline V gene are GTSNPN and SVGIG (reference sequence). With 0 bases removed from V and 7 bases from J, the gap between germline ends came to 16 bases. This CDR3 is CAWSVRGFTRNEQFF. DNA of the CDR3: TGTGCCTGGAGTGTACGGGGGTTCACCCGAAATGAGCAGTTCTTC.

In this sample, this clonotype turned up a few times. The chain employs TRBV6-1 and TRBJ2-3, with TRBD2 as a possible D gene (6 bases). The CDR3 runs to 13 residues. CDR1 is MNHNS and CDR2 is SASEGT in the germline V gene. The ends were cut back, 1 base at V and 11 bases at J, with 13 bases in the middle. In DNA, the CDR3 is TGTGCCAGCAGTGAAGACCGGGCGGGATTGCAGTATTTT. Encoded protein: CASSEDRAGLQYF.

There are a few counts of this clonotype. The V gene is TRBV4-1, the J gene TRBJ1-4; D is perhaps TRBD1 (5 bases). The ends were cut back, 3 bases at V and 3 bases at J, with 8 bases in the middle. This CDR3 spans 14 amino acids. CDR1 is MGHRA and CDR2 is YSYEKL in the germline V gene. The CDR3 reads CASSQQGSNEKLFF. The DNA for the CDR3 is TGCGCCAGCAGCCAGCAGGGATCTAATGAAAAACTGTTTTTT.

This clonotype was detected many times. The chain has TRBV2 and TRBJ2-2, with TRBD1 matching 8 bases. Per the germline V gene, CDR1 is SNHLY and CDR2 is FYNNEI. The CDR3 is 13 residues long. J gave up 9 bases and V 4 bases, and 4 bases lay outside the gene matches. The CDR3 DNA follows: TGTGCCAGCAGTGCGGACAGGGAACGGGAGCTGTTTTTT. It codes for CASSADRERELFF.

This clonotype came up many times. The genes are TRBV18 and TRBJ2-3; TRBD1 matches at 8 bases. The CDR3 runs to 16 residues. Per the germline V gene, CDR1 is KGHSH and CDR2 is LQKENI. J gave up 0 bases and V 6 bases, and 8 bases lay outside the gene matches. The CDR3 region is CASSKNGQGSTDTQYF. The CDR3 DNA sequence: TGTGCCAGCTCCAAAAACGGACAGGGCAGCACAGATACGCAGTATTTT.

This clonotype was counted ten times or more. V is TRBV2 and J is TRBJ2-7; 15 bases map to TRBD2. The CDR3 is 16 amino acids. CDR1 is SNHLY and CDR2 is FYNNEI in the germline V gene. V lost 8 bases and J lost 0; bases outside the gene matches: 5. The CDR3 loop reads CASGTSGRRSSYEQYF. The DNA for the CDR3 is TGTGCCAGCGGGACTAGCGGGAGGCGAAGCTCCTACGAGCAGTACTTC.

This clonotype was found a few times. The chain links TRBV7-9 to TRBJ2-7; D is undetermined. The germline CDR1 and CDR2 sequences are SEHNR and FQNEAQ (reference sequence). The V gene lost 5 bases and the J gene lost 7 bases, with 15 bases spanning the gap. The CDR3 extends over 13 amino acids. CDR3 nucleotide sequence: TGTGCCAGCAGCCTATCGGACGGCGAAGAGCAGTACTTC. Protein: CASSLSDGEEQYF.

In this sample, this clonotype turned up a few times. This chain connects TRBV19 to TRBJ1-1; tentative D call: TRBD1 (5 bases). The CDR3 is 16 amino acids. Trimming cost V 4 bases and J 0 bases, with 15 bases left between them. The V gene's germline CDR1 is LNHDA and CDR2 SQIVND (reference sequence). The CDR3 reads CASSTHRQKLNTEAFF. In nucleotides, the CDR3 is TGTGCCAGTAGTACTCACCGACAGAAACTGAACACTGAAGCTTTCTTT.